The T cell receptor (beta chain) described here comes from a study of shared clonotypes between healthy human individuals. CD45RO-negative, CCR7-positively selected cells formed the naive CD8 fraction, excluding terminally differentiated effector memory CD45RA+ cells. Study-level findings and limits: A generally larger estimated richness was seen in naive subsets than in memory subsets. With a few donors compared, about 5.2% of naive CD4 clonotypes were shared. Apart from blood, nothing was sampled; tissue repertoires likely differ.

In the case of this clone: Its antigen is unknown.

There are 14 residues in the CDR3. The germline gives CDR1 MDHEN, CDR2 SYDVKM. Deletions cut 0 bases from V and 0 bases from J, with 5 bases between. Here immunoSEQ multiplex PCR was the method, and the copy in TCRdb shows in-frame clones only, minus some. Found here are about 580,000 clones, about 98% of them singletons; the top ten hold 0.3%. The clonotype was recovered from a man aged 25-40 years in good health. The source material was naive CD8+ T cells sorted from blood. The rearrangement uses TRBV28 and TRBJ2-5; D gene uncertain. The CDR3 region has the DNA TGTGCCAGCAGTTTATGGGGGAACCAAGAGACCCAGTACTTC. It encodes CASSLWGNQETQYF.